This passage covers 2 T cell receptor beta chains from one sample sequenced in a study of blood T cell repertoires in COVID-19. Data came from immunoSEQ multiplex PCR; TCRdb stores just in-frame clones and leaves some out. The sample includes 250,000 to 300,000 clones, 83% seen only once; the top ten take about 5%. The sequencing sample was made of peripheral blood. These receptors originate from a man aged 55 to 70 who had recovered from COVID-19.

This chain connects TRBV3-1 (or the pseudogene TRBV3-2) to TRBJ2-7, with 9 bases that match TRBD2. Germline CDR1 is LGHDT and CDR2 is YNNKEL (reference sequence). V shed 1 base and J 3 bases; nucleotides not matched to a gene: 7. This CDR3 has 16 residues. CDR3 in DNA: TGTGCCAGCAGCCAAGGGGCGACTAGCGGACGCTACGAGCAGTACTTC. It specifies CASSQGATSGRYEQYF.

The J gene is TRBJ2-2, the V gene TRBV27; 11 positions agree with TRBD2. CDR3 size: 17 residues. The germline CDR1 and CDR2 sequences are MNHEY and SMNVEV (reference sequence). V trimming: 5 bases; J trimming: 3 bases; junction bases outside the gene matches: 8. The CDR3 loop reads CASSPHASGRYTGELFF. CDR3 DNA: TGTGCCAGCAGTCCCCACGCTAGCGGGAGGTACACCGGGGAGCTGTTTTTT.